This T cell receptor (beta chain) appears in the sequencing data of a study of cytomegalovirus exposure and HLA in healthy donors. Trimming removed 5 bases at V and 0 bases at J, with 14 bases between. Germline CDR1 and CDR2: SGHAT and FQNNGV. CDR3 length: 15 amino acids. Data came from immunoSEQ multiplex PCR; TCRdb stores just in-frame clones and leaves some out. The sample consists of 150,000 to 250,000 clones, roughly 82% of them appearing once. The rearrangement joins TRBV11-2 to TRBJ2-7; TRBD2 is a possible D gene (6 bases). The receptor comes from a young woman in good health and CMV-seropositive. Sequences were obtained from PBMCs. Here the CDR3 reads CASSLTGLSSYEQYF. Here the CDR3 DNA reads TGTGCCAGCAGCCTAACGGGACTCTCCTCCTACGAGCAGTACTTC.